The present T cell receptor beta chain was sequenced within a study of blood T cell repertoires in COVID-19. Study as a whole: PBMCs, B-cell-depleted T cells, or T cells provided the cDNA or gDNA that made up the material.

The germline CDR1 and CDR2 sequences are KGHSH and LQKENI. This CDR3 region has 14 residues. V was shortened by 0 bases and J by 2 bases, with 5 bases between the two germline ends. As processed by the authors: Scientists estimated how many nucleated cells there were by amplifying reference gene primers. Some clones are missing from TCRdb's copy, which holds only in-frame ones; the method was immunoSEQ multiplex PCR. From that table come the V and J calls and clone size; the DNA was used to work out D and trimming. The profile shows 150,000 to 200,000 clones, about 80% of them singletons. Allocation to cohorts depended on clinical history reported by the participants.

The source is a woman between 55 and 75 years old with acute COVID-19. The sample taken for sequencing was PBMCs or T cells enriched from blood (not recorded which). The chain carries TRBV18 and TRBJ2-1; D uncertain. The CDR3 DNA reads as TGTGCCAGCTCACCACCGATAGCCTACAATGAGCAGTTCTTC. This gives the protein CASSPPIAYNEQFF.